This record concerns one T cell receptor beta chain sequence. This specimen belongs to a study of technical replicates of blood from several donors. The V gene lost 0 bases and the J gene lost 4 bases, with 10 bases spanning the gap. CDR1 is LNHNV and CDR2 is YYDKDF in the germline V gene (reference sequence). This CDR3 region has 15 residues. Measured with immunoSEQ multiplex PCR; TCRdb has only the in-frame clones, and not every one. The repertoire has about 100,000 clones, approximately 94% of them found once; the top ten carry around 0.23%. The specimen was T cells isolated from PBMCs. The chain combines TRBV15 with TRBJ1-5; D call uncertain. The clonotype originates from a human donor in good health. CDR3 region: CATSRDYSTNQPQHF. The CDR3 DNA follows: TGTGCCACCAGCAGAGACTACAGCACAAATCAGCCCCAGCATTTT.